The rows below give T cell receptor beta chains drawn from one sample of a study of CD8+CD57+ T cells in acquired aplastic anemia. TCRdb re-called the reads with MiXCR, one entry per CDR3 protein. This sample has roughly 290,000 distinct CDR3 sequences, with about 50% found just once. Sequenced material: sorted CD4+, CD8+, or CD8+CD57+ T cells (not recorded which) from PBMCs. Receptor source: a human donor with aplastic anemia. CDR3s include the opening cysteine and the closing phenylalanine or tryptophan. The order of the fields is D gene, J gene, V gene, CDR3 protein. The D gene is left open where the match is weak.

NA | TRBJ1-2 | TRBV5-8 | CASSLLEGSAPGYTF
TRBD1 | TRBJ1-4 | TRBV9 | CASSPSGTGSEKLFF
TRBD2 | TRBJ2-7 | TRBV27 | CASSTFSGSIYEQYF
NA | TRBJ1-2 | TRBV12-3/TRBV12-4 | CASTPSPSGYTF
NA | TRBJ1-1 | TRBV10-3 | CAISETDDGNTEAFF
NA | TRBJ1-3 | TRBV3-1 | CASSQGPNTGNTIYF
TRBD1 | TRBJ2-2 | TRBV6-2/TRBV6-3 | CASSYWGQGNTGELFF
TRBD1 | TRBJ2-5 | TRBV20-1 | CSASPRGTGRQETQYF
TRBD2 | TRBJ2-1 | TRBV9 | CASNLAGASSYNEQFF
NA | TRBJ1-1 | TRBV7-8 | CASSLKRNTEAFF
NA | TRBJ1-1 | TRBV19 | CASSIPGNRGGRKRTEAFF
TRBD1 | TRBJ1-4 | TRBV9 | CASSAAGTGHEKLFF
NA | TRBJ2-1 | TRBV24-1 | CATRGGTYNEQFF
NA | TRBJ1-1 | TRBV15 | CATSRDILNTEAFF
TRBD2 | TRBJ2-5 | TRBV20-1 | CSARFGGTGIWKTQYF
NA | TRBJ1-2 | TRBV19 | CASREDGSYGYTF
TRBD2 | TRBJ2-3 | TRBV5-1 | CASGKAGGDTQYF
TRBD1 | TRBJ2-2 | TRBV24-1 | CATSDFGQGFTGELFF
NA | TRBJ1-6 | TRBV7-6 | CASSLYGVLGNSPLHF
TRBD2 | TRBJ2-1 | TRBV20-1 | CSAAGLAYEQFF
TRBD1 | TRBJ2-1 | TRBV29-1 | CSVEDPGQGAYNEQFF
NA | TRBJ1-3 | TRBV25-1 | CAIRGLGEGNTIYF
NA | TRBJ1-1 | TRBV9 | CASSQVPQRPFF
TRBD2 | TRBJ2-3 | TRBV7-3 | CASSPSSRLAEGTQYF
TRBD2 | TRBJ2-3 | TRBV10-3 | CAISVQRGNTDTQYF
NA | TRBJ1-2 | TRBV10-3 | CAINARTSYGYTF
NA | TRBJ1-1 | TRBV2 | CASSERSLRAFF
NA | TRBJ1-3 | TRBV2 | CASIGLDSGNTIYF
NA | TRBJ2-7 | TRBV7-6 | CASSLAPQGTYEQYF
TRBD1 | TRBJ1-6 | TRBV24-1 | CATQDREASPLHF
NA | TRBJ2-1 | TRBV7-2 | CASSRTVALEQFF
NA | TRBJ2-1 | TRBV6-4 | CASSSGSYNEQFF
NA | TRBJ1-1 | TRBV5-5 | CASSHAPRDTEAFF
NA | TRBJ2-3 | TRBV10-2 | CASRPSRATDTQYF
TRBD1 | TRBJ2-2 | TRBV19 | CASSRRTGSGAGELFF
TRBD1 | TRBJ1-2 | TRBV4-1 | CASSQGLPTGGYGYTF
TRBD1 | TRBJ1-2 | TRBV29-1 | CSVDLGQGYGYTF
NA | TRBJ2-2 | TRBV7-9 | CASRTGSTHANGELFF
NA | TRBJ1-1 | TRBV9 | CASSVLLDDTEAFF
NA | TRBJ1-2 | TRBV2 | CASSRRQSYGYTF
NA | TRBJ2-3 | TRBV19 | CASHPGLNTDTQYF
NA | TRBJ1-6 | TRBV20-1 | CSALDSNNSPLHF
NA | TRBJ2-1 | TRBV20-1 | CSASPGIVGGEQFF
NA | TRBJ1-1 | TRBV7-6 | CASSRDLNTEAFF
NA | TRBJ2-7 | TRBV19 | CASSAGLVDEQYF
NA | TRBJ2-7 | TRBV6-5 | CASVSYEQYF
NA | TRBJ1-3 | TRBV5-1 | CASSPSASGNTIYF
TRBD2 | TRBJ2-1 | TRBV7-2 | CASSSTAGDEQFF
TRBD1 | TRBJ1-1 | TRBV7-2 | CASSPTGGAGTEAFF
NA | TRBJ2-5 | TRBV5-1 | CASSYMLQETQYF
NA | TRBJ1-4 | TRBV7-9 | CASRRDGINEKLFF
NA | TRBJ1-2 | TRBV14 | CASSQLYWYGYTF
TRBD2 | TRBJ2-3 | TRBV9 | CASSVLGLSTDTQYF
TRBD1 | TRBJ1-1 | TRBV10-3 | CAISEIGTGVTEAFF
TRBD1 | TRBJ1-1 | TRBV12-3/TRBV12-4 | CASRSRTGNYEAFF